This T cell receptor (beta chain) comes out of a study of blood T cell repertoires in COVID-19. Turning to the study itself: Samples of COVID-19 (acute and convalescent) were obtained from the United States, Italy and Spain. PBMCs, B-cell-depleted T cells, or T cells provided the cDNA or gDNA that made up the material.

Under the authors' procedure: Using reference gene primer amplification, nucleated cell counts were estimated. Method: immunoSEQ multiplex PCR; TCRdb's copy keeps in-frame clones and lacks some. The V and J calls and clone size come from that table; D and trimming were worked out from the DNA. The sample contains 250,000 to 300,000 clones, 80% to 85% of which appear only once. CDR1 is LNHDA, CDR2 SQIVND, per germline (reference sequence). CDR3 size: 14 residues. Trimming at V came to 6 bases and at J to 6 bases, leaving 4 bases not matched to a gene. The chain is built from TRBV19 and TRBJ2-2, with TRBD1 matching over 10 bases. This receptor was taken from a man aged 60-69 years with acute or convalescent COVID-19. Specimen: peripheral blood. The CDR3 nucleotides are TGTGCCAGTAGAGGGACAGGGGTCCCCGGGGAGCTGTTTTTT. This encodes CASRGTGVPGELFF.